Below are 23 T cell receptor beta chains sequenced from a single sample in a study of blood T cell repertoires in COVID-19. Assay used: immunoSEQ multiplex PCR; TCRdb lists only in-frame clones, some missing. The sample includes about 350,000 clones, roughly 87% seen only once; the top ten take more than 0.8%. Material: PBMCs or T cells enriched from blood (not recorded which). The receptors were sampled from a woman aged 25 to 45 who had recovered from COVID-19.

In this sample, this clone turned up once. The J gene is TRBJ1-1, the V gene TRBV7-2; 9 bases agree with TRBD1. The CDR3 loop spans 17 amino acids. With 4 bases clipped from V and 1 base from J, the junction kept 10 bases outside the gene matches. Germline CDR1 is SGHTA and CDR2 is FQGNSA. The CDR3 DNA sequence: TGTGCCAGCAGCTCATCGGGACAGGGAATTGGGAACACTGAAGCTTTCTTT. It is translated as CASSSSGQGIGNTEAFF.

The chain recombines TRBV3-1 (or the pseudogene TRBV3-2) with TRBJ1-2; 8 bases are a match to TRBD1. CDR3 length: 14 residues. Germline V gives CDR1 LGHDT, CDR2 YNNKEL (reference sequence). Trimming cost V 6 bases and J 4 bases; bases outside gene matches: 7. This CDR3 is CASRGAGGIYGYTF. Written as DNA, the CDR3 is TGTGCCAGCAGGGGTGCAGGGGGCATCTATGGCTACACCTTC.

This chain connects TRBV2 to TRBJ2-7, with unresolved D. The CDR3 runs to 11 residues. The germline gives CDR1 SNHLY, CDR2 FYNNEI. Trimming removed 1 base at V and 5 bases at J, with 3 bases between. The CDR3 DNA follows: TGTGCCAGCAGTGAAGACAACGAGCAGTACTTC. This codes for CASSEDNEQYF.

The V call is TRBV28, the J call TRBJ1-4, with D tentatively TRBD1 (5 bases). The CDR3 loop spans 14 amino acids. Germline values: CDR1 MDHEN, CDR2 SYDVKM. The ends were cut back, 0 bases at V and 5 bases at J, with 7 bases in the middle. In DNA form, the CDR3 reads TGTGCCAGCAGTTTATGGACAGACAATGAAAAACTGTTTTTT. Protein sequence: CASSLWTDNEKLFF.

The CDR3 DNA reads as TGTGCCAGCAGCTTAGCAGGCGGGGGGCGAAAGAACACTGAAGCTTTCTTT. It translates to CASSLAGGGRKNTEAFF. The chain employs TRBV11-2 and TRBJ1-1; tentatively, D is TRBD1 (6 bases). The V and J ends lost 1 base and 1 base respectively, with 16 bases between them. The CDR3 consists of 17 residues. The germline CDR1 and CDR2 sequences are SGHAT and FQNNGV.

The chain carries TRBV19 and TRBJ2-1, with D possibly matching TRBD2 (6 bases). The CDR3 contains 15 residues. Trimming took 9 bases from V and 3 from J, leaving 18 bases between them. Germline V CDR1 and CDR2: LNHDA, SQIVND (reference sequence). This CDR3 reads CASHSPDYHYNEQFF. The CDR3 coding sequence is TGTGCCAGCCATTCCCCGGACTACCACTACAATGAGCAGTTCTTC. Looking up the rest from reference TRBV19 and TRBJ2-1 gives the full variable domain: DGGITQSPKYLFRKEGQNVTLSCEQNLNHDAMYWYRQDPGQGLRLIYYSQIVNDFQKGDIAEGYSVSREKKESFPLTVTSAQKNPTAFYLCASHSPDYHYNEQFFGPGTRLTVL.

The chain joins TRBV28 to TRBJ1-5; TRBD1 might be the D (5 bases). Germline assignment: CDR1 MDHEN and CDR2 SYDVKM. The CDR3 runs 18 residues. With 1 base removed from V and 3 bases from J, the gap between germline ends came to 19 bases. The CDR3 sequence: CASSLFKRVTDHNQPQHF. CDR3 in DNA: TGTGCCAGCAGTTTATTTAAAAGGGTGACAGACCACAATCAGCCCCAGCATTTT.

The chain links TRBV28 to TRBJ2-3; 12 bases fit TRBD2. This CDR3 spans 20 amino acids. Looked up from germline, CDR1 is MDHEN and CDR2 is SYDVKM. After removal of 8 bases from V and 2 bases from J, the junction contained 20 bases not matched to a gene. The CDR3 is CASDSWLAGGLPGITDTQYF. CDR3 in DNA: TGTGCCAGCGATTCCTGGCTAGCGGGGGGGTTACCCGGGATCACAGATACGCAGTATTTT.

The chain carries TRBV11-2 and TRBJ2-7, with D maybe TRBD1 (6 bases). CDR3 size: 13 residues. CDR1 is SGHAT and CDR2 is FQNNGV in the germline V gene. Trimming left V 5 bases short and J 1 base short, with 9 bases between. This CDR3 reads CASSIGQSYEQYF. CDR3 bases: TGTGCCAGCAGCATAGGACAGTCCTACGAGCAGTACTTC. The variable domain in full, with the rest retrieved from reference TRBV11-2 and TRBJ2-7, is EAGVAQSPRYKIIEKRQSVAFWCNPISGHATLYWYQQILGQGPKLLIQFQNNGVVDDSQLPKDRFSAERLKGVDSTLKIQPAKLEDSAVYLCASSIGQSYEQYFGPGTRLTVT.

The CDR3 nucleotides read TGTGCCAGCAGCAAGTCGGAGACAGGGGCCTACGAGCAGTACTTC. Its translation: CASSKSETGAYEQYF. This rearrangement joins TRBV6-5 to TRBJ2-7; 8 nucleotides align to TRBD1. The CDR3 loop spans 15 amino acids. Looked up from germline, CDR1 is MNHEY and CDR2 is SVGAGI. The trim removed 6 bases at V and 2 bases at J, leaving 9 bases unmatched.

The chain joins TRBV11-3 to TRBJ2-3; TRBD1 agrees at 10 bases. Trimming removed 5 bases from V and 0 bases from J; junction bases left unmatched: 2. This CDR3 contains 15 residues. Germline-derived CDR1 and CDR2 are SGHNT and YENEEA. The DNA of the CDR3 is TGTGCCAGCAGCCGGGACAGGGGTAGCACAGATACGCAGTATTTT. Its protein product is CASSRDRGSTDTQYF.

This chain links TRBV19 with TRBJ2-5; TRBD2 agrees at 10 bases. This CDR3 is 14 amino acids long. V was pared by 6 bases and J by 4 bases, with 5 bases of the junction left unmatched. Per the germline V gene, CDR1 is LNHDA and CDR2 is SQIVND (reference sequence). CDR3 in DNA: TGTGCCAGTAGCCAGCGGGGGGGCCGAGAGACCCAGTACTTC. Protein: CASSQRGGRETQYF.

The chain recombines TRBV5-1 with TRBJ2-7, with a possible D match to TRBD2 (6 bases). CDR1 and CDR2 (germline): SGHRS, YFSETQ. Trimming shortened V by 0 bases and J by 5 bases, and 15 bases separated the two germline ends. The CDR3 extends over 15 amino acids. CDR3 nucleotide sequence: TGCGCCAGCAGCTTGGACGCAGCAAGGAGGGACGAGCAGTACTTC. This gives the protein CASSLDAARRDEQYF.

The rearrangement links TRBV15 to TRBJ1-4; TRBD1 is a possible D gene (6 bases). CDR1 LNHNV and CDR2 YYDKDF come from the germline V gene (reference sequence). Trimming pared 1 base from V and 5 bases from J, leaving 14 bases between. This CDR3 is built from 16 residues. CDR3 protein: CATSRAAGGGNEKLFF. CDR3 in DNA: TGTGCCACCAGCAGAGCGGCGGGGGGCGGAAATGAAAAACTGTTTTTT.

The chain's CDR3 is CASSLSAGTLLNTGELFF. The CDR3 coding sequence is TGTGCCAGCAGTTTATCGGCCGGGACACTTCTGAACACCGGGGAGCTGTTTTTT. The chain recombines TRBV27 with TRBJ2-2; TRBD1 is a possible D gene (6 bases). The CDR3 totals 18 residues. Germline lookup yields CDR1 MNHEY and CDR2 SMNVEV (reference sequence). Trimming stripped 0 bases from V and 1 base from J, with 15 bases between.

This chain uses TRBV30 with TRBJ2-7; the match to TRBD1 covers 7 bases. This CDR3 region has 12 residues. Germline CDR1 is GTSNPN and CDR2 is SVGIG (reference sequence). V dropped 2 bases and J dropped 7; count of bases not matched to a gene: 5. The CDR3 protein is CAWSYDRVEQYF. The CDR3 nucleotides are TGTGCCTGGAGTTACGACAGGGTAGAGCAGTACTTC.

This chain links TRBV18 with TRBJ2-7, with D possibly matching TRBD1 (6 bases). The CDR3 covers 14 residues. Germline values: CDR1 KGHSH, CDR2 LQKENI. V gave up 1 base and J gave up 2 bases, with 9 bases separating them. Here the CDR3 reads CASSPQGTTYEQYF. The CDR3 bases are TGTGCCAGCTCACCACAGGGGACAACCTACGAGCAGTACTTC.

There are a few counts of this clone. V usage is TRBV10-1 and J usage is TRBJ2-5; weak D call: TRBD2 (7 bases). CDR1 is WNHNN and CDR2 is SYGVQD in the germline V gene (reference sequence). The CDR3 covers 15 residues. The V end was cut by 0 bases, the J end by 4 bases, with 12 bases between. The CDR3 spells CASSESKGGRETQYF. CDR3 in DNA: TGCGCCAGCAGTGAGTCGAAGGGGGGGAGAGAGACCCAGTACTTC.

CDR3 nucleotide sequence: TGTGCCACCAGTGTCGGGTCGCACAATCAGCCCCAGCATTTT. This sequence encodes CATSVGSHNQPQHF. The chain links TRBV24-1 to TRBJ1-5; no clear D gene. The V end was cut by 5 bases, the J end by 3 bases, with 10 bases between. There are 14 residues in the CDR3. CDR1 is KGHDR, CDR2 SFDVKD, per germline.

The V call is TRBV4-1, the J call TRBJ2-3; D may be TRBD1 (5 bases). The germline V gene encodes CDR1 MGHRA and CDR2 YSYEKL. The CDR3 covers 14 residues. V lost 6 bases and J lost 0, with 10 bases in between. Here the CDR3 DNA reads TGCGCCAGCAGGGACACAACTAGCACAGATACGCAGTATTTT. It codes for CASRDTTSTDTQYF.

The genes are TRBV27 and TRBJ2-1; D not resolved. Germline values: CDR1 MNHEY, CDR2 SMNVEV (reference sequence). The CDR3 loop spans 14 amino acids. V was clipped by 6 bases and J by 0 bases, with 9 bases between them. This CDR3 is CASSYRSSYNEQFF. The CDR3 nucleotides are TGTGCCAGCAGCTATAGAAGCTCCTACAATGAGCAGTTCTTC.

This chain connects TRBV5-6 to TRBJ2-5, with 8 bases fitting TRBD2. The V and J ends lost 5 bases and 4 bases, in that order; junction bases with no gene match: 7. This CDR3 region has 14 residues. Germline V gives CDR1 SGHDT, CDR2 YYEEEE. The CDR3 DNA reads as TGTGCCAGCAGAACTAGCGGCGAGGGAGAGACCCAGTACTTC. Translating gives CASRTSGEGETQYF.

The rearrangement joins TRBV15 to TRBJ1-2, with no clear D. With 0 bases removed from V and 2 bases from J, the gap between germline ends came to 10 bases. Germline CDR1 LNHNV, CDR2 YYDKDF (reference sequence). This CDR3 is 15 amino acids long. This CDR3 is CATSRDGQVNYGYTF. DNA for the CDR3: TGTGCCACCAGCAGAGATGGGCAGGTAAACTATGGCTACACCTTC.